This T cell receptor beta chain was captured by sequencing in a study of T cell responses to AZD1222 COVID-19 vaccine. Here immunoSEQ multiplex PCR was the method, and the copy in TCRdb shows in-frame clones only, minus some. The data show 60,000 to 85,000 clones, over 60% seen once. J gave up 6 bases and V 1 base, and 27 bases lay outside the gene matches. Germline V gives CDR1 LGHNA, CDR2 YSLEER. The CDR3 totals 21 residues. The material sequenced was peripheral blood, taken 28 days after the second dose of the MenACWY control vaccine. The sequence derives from an adult who received the MenACWY meningococcal vaccine as a control. The J gene is TRBJ2-7, the V gene TRBV4-3, with TRBD1 matching 7 bases. The CDR3 sequence: CASSQGAALGNRGKSHTEQYF. The CDR3 DNA follows: TGCGCCAGCAGCCAAGGTGCGGCGTTAGGGAACAGGGGCAAGTCCCACACCGAGCAGTACTTC.